This T cell receptor beta chain was profiled in a study of T-cell memory formation after mild COVID-19. Using its own MiXCR run on the 5' RACE reads, TCRdb lists one record per CDR3 protein. The profile covers about half a million distinct CDR3 sequences, with 18% appearing a single time and about 12% taken by the ten largest. Overall study results and limits: Most CD4+ clones that shrank were in CM and EM, while CD8+ ones turned up in EMRA.

Concerning this clonotype itself: Its antigen is currently unknown.

The material sequenced was PBMCs or a T cell subset sorted from them (not recorded which). The clonotype originates from an adult woman who had mild COVID-19 (a few samples of this study predate the infection). Cell type and time point are not known.

CDR3 in amino acids: CAIRPGTVVEQFF. Here the CDR3 DNA reads TGTGCCATCCGACCCGGGACAGTGGTTGAGCAGTTCTTC. V is TRBV10-3 and J is TRBJ2-1; 7 bases map to TRBD1. The V gene's germline CDR1 is ENHRY and CDR2 SYGVKD. The CDR3 contains 13 residues. V gave up 8 bases and J gave up 9 bases; unmatched junction bases: 10.